Given below is one TCR beta chain in context. Its antigen is not known. Patients had blood sampled at baseline and again on cycle 4 day 1 and cycle 7 day 1. There are 14 residues in the CDR3. Germline-derived CDR1 and CDR2 are MNHNY and SVGAGI (reference sequence). Trimming stripped 10 bases from V and 4 bases from J, with 19 bases between. Generated by immunoSEQ multiplex PCR, the TCRdb table keeps only in-frame clones and is missing some. The repertoire includes over 90,000 clones, 94% of them detected once, and 0.15% to 0.2% sits in the top ten. This sample is part of a study of OX40 agonist ivuxolimab in advanced cancers. Study-level results: The CD4+ and CD8+ T cells in the blood had expanded clonally by week 6 at 0.1 to 3.0 mg/kg. Antigen specificity was not determined for the expanded peripheral T cells.

This clonotype was sampled from an adult with an advanced solid tumor such as melanoma, head and neck, liver or kidney cancer. Sequenced here: CD4+ or CD8+ T cells sorted from blood, sampled in a trial of the OX40 agonist ivuxolimab. The J gene is TRBJ1-2, the V gene TRBV6-6; maybe TRBD1 (6 bases). The DNA for the CDR3 is TGTGCCACCTCGTCCCCGGGGGCAGGCTATGGCTACACCTTC. Translated: CATSSPGAGYGYTF.